The sequence of this T cell receptor beta chain was determined in a study of CXCR3-negative and CXCR3-positive naive CD8 T cells. At the level of the study: TRB reads totalled about 140 million, about 1.5 +/- 0.3 million per library.

Study-wide results and caveats: Naive subsets did not differ in surface CD5, and the authors estimated TCR strength using properties of the TRB CDR3. In naive cells, CXCR3-negative and CXCR3-positive subsets had similar TRBV-TRBJ usage; memory cells differed. Higher TRB CDR3 hydrophobicity marked CXCR3-positive naive cells relative to CXCR3-negative naive cells.

Libraries of TRB cDNA were made by 5' RACE and carried UMIs. TCRdb reprocessed the 5' RACE reads, keeping one entry per CDR3 protein, no DNA. Recorded for this sample: 75,000 to 90,000 distinct CDR3 sequences. Germline V lookup: CDR1 SQVTM, CDR2 ANQGSEA. CDR3 length: 13 amino acids. Turning to this clonotype: The antigen is not known.

The study sorted every CD8+ T cell subset in triplicate at about 270,000 cells each. This TCR was sampled from a human donor in good health. Some clones in this sample may be carry-over from other donors' samples. The J gene is TRBJ1-5, the V gene TRBV29-1; TCRdb's D call of TRBD1 is untestable without DNA. Sequencing used naive CXCR3+ CD8+ T cells from blood. Subset reported: CD45RO-CCR7+CD27+CD95- naive CD8+ T cells expressing CXCR3 (TNR3+). CDR3 amino acids: CSVATGGDQPQHF.